This TCR beta chain was recovered during a study of blood T cell repertoires in COVID-19. CDR3 length equals 15 residues. V was clipped by 3 bases and J by 0 bases, with 12 bases between them. Germline V CDR1 and CDR2: DFQATT, SNEGSKA (reference sequence). TCRdb's table, derived via immunoSEQ multiplex PCR, lists solely in-frame clones and lacks some. Of fewer than 45,000 clones listed, 90% are singletons. The sequence derives from a man aged 55 to 70 with active or convalescent COVID-19. Sample: peripheral blood. The chain couples TRBV20-1 to TRBJ1-5, with D possibly matching TRBD1 (5 bases). CDR3 bases: TGCAGTGCTAGTGGTGGGGGGGGTAGCAATCAGCCCCAGCATTTT. This codes for CSASGGGGSNQPQHF.